Here is one T cell receptor beta chain with its context. This sample is part of a study of shared clonotypes between healthy human individuals. Assay: immunoSEQ multiplex PCR; the TCRdb copy retains only in-frame clones and omits some. The repertoire holds hundreds of thousands of clones, around 79% seen once, with roughly an eighth in the top ten. Donation came from healthy HIV-negative adults that had no recent acute infections or vaccinations. Nashville, Tennessee was home to all donors, each a Caucasian adult. The unsorted samples took 90 million to 95 million PBMCs to get genomic DNA. The sample consisted of PBMCs. The clonotype was recovered from a woman between 40 and 55 years old in good health. Some clones in this sample may be carry-over from other donors' samples.

Here the CDR3 DNA reads TGTGCCAGCTCACCCGGGGACAGGGGAGGCGAGCAGTACTTC. As protein: CASSPGDRGGEQYF. V usage is TRBV18 and J usage is TRBJ2-5; 10 bases align to TRBD1. The DNA end is more similar to TRBJ2-7, so the J call may be wrong. The germline gives CDR1 KGHSH, CDR2 LQKENI. CDR3 length equals 14 residues.